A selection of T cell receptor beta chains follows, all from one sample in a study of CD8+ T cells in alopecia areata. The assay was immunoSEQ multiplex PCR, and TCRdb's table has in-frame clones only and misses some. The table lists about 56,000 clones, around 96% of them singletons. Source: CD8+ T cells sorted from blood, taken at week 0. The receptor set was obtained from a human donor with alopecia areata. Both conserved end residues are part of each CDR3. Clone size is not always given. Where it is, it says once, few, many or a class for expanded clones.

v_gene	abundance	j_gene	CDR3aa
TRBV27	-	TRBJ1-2	CASSTLGSHNYGYTF
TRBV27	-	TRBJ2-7	CASSLSGGGPWNLYEQYF
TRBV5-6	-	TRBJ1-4	CASSSLGEKLFF
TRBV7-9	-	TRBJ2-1	CASGFRDREGINEQFF
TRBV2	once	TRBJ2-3	CASNLASGGFTDTQYF
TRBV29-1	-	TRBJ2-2	CSVELRGQGANGELFF
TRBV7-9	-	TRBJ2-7	CASSIWRELGSYEQYF
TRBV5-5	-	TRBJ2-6	CASSSYPQTDSGANVLTF
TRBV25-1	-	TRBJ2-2	CASSLAVNTGELFF
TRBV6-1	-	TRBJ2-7	CASMQGTYEQYF
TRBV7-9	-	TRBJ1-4	CASSLTTDKLFF
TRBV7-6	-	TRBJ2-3	CASSPGPSQATDTQYF
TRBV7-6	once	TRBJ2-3	CASSLETSGAWRQYF
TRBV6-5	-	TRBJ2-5	CASSYSSRDREETQYF
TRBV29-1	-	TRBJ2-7	CSVELRDYEQYF
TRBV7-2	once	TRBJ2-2	CASSFLPGQGATGELFF
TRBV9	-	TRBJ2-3	CASSTQRYTDTQYF
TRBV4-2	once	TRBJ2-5	CASSQDEAGEQETQYF
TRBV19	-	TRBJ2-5	CASSIGDQTGGETQYF
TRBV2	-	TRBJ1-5	CASSEGTGVQPQHF
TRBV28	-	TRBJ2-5	CASSLFQGVRETQYF
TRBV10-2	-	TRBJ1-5	CASSESGDGDYSNQPQHF
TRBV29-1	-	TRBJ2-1	CSVFEARFSSIEQFF
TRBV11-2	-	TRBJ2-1	CASSSADGGPYNEQFF
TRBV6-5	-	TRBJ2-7	CASSYAGDYEQYF
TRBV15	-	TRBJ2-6	CATSRDRTAGANVLTF
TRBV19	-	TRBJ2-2	CASSVRTTNTGELFF
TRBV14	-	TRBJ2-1	CASSQDRGGTSPASYNGQFF
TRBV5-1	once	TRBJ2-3	CASSLWGADTQYF
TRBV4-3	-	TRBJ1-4	CASSQDVANEKLFF
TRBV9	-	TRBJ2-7	CASSVRALGGPYEQYF
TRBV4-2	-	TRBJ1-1	CASSQGPGDTEAFF
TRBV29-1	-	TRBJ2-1	CSVELDSTPYNEQFF